The next 2 T cell receptor beta chains were all read from a single sample in a study of metastatic and nonmetastatic thyroid tumors (dated by TCRdb to about 2020). None of the patients had been given any treatment before thyroid surgery. Libraries came from PCR. The sequencer was an Illumina HiSeq 4000. TCRdb reprocessed the public reads (quality trimming at Q25 with fastp, clone calling with MiXCR) and kept in-frame beta chains. A total of roughly 39,000 clones appear in this sample, approximately 51% of them only once. Clones ranked in the top ten supply around a quarter of the sample. Sequenced: tumor tissue. Receptors were obtained from a male donor with papillary thyroid cancer or a benign thyroid nodule (not recorded which). Some clones in this sample may be carry-over from other donors' samples.

This rearrangement joins TRBV24-1 to TRBJ2-7; weak D call: TRBD2 (6 bases). The CDR3 has 13 residues. Trimming left V 6 bases short and J 6 bases short, with 14 bases between. Germline V gives CDR1 KGHDR, CDR2 SFDVKD. CDR3 nucleotides: TGTGCCACCAGTCGAGACGGGGGATCCGAGCAGTACTTC. Translated, it gives CATSRDGGSEQYF.

This sequence joins TRBV20-1 and TRBJ2-7, with 9 nucleotides matching TRBD2. CDR3 size: 15 residues. J lost 3 bases, V lost 4 bases, and 10 bases had no gene match. Germline values: CDR1 DFQATT, CDR2 SNEGSKA (reference sequence). The CDR3 protein is CSANPTSGFLYEQYF. DNA for the CDR3: TGCAGTGCTAACCCCACTAGCGGGTTCCTCTACGAGCAGTACTTC.